This T cell receptor beta chain was captured in a study of cytomegalovirus exposure and HLA in healthy donors. Looking at the study overall: The Caucasian-associated ancestry cluster held 80% to 90% of 300 to 450 genotyped donors. Study results and caveats: V- and J-gene trimming in TCR beta was tied to a missense DCLRE1C variant by an analysis performed later. Accurate prediction of most subjects' HLA-A and HLA-B alleles from TCR beta sequences was reported. Per published reports, the classifier diagnosed cytomegalovirus status with high specificity and sensitivity.

Trimming cost V 5 bases and J 2 bases, with 18 bases left between them. The CDR3 loop spans 16 amino acids. Germline CDR1 reads SGHAT; CDR2 reads FQNNGV. The PCR was carried out with 60 Vbeta primers and 13 Jbeta primers. Method: immunoSEQ multiplex PCR; TCRdb's copy keeps in-frame clones and lacks some. This sample carries more than 60,000 clones, 65% to 90% of them seen once, and the ten largest clones take around 18%. A remark on this clone: Its antigen remains unidentified.

Specimen: PBMCs. This rearrangement joins TRBV11-2 to TRBJ1-2; D is perhaps TRBD1 (6 bases). This TCR was sampled from a man aged 65 to 79 in good health and CMV-seropositive. The CDR3 DNA follows: TGTGCCAGCAGCCGAGGGGGTGAGGTCAGGAACTATGGCTACACCTTC. It yields the protein CASSRGGEVRNYGYTF.